The rows below give T cell receptor beta chains drawn from one sample of a study of blood T cell repertoires in COVID-19. Sequencing was performed with immunoSEQ multiplex PCR; in TCRdb, only in-frame clones are kept and a portion is missing. The sample has 150,000 to 200,000 clones, roughly 87% seen once; the top ten hold around 2.3%. The sequenced sample consisted of PBMCs or T cells enriched from blood (not recorded which). These receptors all stem from a woman between 25 and 40 years old who had recovered from COVID-19. Each CDR3 is given with its conserved first and last residue. The order of the fields is J gene, V gene, clone size, D gene, CDR3 DNA, CDR3 protein. D genes are given only for firm matches. A clone size is listed for some rows: how often the clone was seen (once, few, many), or a class if it is expanded.

>TRBJ1-1|TRBV30|NA|NA
TGTGCCTGGAGTGTACGTAGTGGTGAAGCTTTCTTT
CAWSVRSGEAFF
>TRBJ1-1|TRBV27|NA|NA
TGTGCCAGCAGTCCCTTAAGTGTCAGGGCGGAAGCTTTCTTT
CASSPLSVRAEAFF
>TRBJ1-1|TRBV5-1|NA|TRBD1
TGCGCCAGCAGCCCGGGGGAGACAGGGCTTGAAGCTTTCTTT
CASSPGETGLEAFF
>TRBJ2-7|TRBV6-4|NA|NA
TGTGCCAGCAGTGACGCCAGCTCCTACGAGCAGTACTTC
CASSDASSYEQYF
>TRBJ1-2|TRBV29-1|few|NA
TGCAGCGTGGGCCTTAACTATGGCTACACCTTC
CSVGLNYGYTF
>TRBJ2-3|TRBV7-9|few|TRBD2
TGTGCCAGCAGCTCCCCGGGGGGGACAGATACGCAGTATTTT
CASSSPGGTDTQYF
>TRBJ1-4|TRBV3-1/TRBV3-2|NA|NA
TGTGCCAGCAGCCAAGAAAGGGGGAGTCGCGAAAAACTGTTTTTT
CASSQERGSREKLFF
>TRBJ2-7|TRBV27|NA|NA
TGTGCCAGCTGGAGGGAGCAGTACTTC
CASWREQYF
>TRBJ1-5|TRBV7-2|NA|NA
TGTGCCAGCAGCCATAACAGGGATCAGCCCCAGCATTTT
CASSHNRDQPQHF
>TRBJ1-5|TRBV15|few|TRBD1
TGTGCCACCGGGGACAGGGAGAGTCAGCCCCAGCATTTT
CATGDRESQPQHF